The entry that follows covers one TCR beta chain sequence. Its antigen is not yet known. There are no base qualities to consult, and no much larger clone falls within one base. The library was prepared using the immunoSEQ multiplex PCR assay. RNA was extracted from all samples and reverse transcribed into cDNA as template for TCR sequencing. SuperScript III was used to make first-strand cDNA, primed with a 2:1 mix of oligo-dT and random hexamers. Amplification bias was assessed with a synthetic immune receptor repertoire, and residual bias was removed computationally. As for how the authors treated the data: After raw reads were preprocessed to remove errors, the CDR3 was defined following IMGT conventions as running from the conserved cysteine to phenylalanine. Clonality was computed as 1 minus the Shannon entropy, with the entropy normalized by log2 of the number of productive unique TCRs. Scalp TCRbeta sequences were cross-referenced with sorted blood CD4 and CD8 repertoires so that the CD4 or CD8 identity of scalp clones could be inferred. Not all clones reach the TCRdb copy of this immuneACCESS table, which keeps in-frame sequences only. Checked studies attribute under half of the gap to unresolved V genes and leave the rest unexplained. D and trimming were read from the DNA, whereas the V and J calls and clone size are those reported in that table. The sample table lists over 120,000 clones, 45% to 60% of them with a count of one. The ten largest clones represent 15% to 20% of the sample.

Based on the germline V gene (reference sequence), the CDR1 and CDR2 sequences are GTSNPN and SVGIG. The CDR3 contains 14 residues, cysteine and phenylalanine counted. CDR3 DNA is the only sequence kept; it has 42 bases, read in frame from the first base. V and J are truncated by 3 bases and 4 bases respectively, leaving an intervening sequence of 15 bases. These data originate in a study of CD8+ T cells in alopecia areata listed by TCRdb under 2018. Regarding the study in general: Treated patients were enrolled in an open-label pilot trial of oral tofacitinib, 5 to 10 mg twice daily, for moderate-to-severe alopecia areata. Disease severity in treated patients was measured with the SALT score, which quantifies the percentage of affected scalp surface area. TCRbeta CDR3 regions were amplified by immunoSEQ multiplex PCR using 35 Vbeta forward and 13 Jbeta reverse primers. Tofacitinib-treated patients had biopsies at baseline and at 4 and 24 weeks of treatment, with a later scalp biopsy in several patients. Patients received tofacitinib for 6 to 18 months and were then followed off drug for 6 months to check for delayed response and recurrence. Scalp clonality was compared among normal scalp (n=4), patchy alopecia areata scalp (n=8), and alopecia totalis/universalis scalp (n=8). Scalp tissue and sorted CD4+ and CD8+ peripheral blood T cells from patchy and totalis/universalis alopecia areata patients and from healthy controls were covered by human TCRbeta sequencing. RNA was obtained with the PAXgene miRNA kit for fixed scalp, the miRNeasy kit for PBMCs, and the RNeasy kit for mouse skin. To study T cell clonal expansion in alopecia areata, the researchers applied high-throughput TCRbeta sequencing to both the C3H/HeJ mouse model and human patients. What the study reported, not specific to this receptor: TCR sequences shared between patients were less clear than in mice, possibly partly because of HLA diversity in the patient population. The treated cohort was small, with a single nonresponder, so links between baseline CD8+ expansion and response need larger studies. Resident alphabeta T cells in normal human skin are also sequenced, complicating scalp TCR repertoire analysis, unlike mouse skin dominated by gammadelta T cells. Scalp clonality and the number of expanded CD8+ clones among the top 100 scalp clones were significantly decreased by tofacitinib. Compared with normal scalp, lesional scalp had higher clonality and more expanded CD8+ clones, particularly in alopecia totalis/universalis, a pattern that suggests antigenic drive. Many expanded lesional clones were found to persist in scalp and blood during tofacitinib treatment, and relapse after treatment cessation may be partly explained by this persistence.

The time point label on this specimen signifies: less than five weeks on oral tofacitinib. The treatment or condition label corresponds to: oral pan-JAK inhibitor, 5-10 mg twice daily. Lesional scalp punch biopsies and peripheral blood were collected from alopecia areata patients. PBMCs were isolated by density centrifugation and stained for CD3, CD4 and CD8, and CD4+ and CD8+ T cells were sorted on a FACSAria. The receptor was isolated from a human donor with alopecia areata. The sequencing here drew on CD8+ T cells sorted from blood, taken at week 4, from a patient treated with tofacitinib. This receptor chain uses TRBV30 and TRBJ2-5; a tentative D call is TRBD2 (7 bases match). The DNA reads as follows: TGTGCCTGGAGCCACGTGGGAGGGGGAGAGACCCAGTACTTC. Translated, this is CAWSHVGGGETQYF.